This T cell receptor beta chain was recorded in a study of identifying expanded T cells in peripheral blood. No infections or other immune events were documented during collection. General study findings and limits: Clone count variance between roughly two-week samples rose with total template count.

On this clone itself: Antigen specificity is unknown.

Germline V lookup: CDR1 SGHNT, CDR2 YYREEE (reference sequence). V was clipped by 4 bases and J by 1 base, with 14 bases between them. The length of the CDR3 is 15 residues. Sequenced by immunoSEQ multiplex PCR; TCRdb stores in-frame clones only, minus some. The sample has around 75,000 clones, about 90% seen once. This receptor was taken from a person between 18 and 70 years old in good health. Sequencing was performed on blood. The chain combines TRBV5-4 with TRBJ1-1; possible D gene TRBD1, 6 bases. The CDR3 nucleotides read TGTGCCAGCAGCCCGGAATTGGACAGGAACACTGAAGCTTTCTTT. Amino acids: CASSPELDRNTEAFF. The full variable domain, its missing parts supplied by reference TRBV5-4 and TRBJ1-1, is ETGVTQSPTHLIKTRGQQVTLRCSSQSGHNTVSWYQQALGQGPQFIFQYYREEENGRGNFPPRFSGLQFPNYSSELNVNALELDDSALYLCASSPELDRNTEAFFGQGTRLTVV.